The 3 T cell receptor beta chains below come from one sample, sequenced in a study of blood T cell repertoires in COVID-19. This table comes from immunoSEQ multiplex PCR, and its TCRdb copy is limited to in-frame clones, with some not included. This table holds about 120,000 clones, 70% to 85% found once. The sample was peripheral blood. These receptor sequences come from a woman aged 65 to 85 with acute or convalescent COVID-19.

To note about this clone: At one of its ends the junction is not consistent with the germline gene, which may arise from a read error. The chain employs TRBV6-5 and TRBJ1-2; the D gene is possibly TRBD1 (6 bases). The CDR3 is 11 residues long. Germline V gene data show CDR1 as MNHEY and CDR2 as SVGAGI. The CDR3 bases are TGTGCCAGCAGCCGGAAAATGGGGGGGCTCTTC. This encodes CASSRKMGGLF.

The chain couples TRBV6-5 to TRBJ2-7; D possibly corresponds to TRBD2 (5 bases). The CDR3 contains 14 residues. Germline loops: CDR1 MNHEY, CDR2 SVGAGI. Deletions cut 7 bases from V and 6 bases from J, with 19 bases between. This CDR3 is CASTRGVGAFEQYF. The CDR3 DNA sequence: TGTGCCAGCACCCGGGGAGTCGGAGCTTTCGAGCAGTACTTC.

The chain is built from TRBV5-8 and TRBJ2-4; possibly TRBD1 for D (6 bases). Trimming removed 1 base from V and 3 bases from J, with 8 bases in between. The CDR3 sequence is 14 residues long. Germline V lookup: CDR1 SGHTS, CDR2 YDEGEE. The CDR3 protein is CASSLSGDKNIQYF. In DNA, the CDR3 is TGTGCCAGCAGCTTGTCAGGGGACAAAAACATTCAGTACTTC.